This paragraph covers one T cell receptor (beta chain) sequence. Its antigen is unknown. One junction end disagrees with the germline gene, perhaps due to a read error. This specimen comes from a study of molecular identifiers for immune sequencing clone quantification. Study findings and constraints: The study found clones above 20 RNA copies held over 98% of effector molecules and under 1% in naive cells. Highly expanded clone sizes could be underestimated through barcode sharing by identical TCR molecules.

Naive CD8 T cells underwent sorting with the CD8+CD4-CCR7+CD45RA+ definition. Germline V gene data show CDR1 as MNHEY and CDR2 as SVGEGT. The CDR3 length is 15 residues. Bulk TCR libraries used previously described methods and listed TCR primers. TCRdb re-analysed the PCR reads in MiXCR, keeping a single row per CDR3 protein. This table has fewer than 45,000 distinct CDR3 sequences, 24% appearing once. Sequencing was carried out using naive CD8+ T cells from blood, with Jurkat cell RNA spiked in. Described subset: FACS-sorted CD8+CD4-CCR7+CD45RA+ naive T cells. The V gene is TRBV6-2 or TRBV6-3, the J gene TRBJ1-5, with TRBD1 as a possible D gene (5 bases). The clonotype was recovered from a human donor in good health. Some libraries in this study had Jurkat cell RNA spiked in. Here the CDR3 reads CARSLPGTVDPPQHF. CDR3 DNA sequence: TGTGCCCGCAGTTTACCCGGGACGGTCGATCCGCCCCAGCATTTT.